The clone carrying this T cell receptor beta chain appeared a single time. The data are from a study of blood T cell repertoires in COVID-19. Study in general: Specimens from acute and convalescent COVID-19 originated in the United States, Italy and Spain. Sample material is recorded as cDNA or gDNA derived from T cells, B-cell-depleted T cells, or PBMCs.

Original methodology: From reference gene primer amplification, estimates of nucleated cell counts were derived. Sequenced by immunoSEQ multiplex PCR; TCRdb stores in-frame clones only, minus some. V and J calls and clone size come straight from that table; D and trimming were deduced from the DNA. The sample gives 99,000 or so clones, about 75% of which show up once; 15% to 20% is in the top ten. The sequenced sample was peripheral blood. The receptor was isolated from a woman in her seventies with acute or convalescent COVID-19.

CDR3 region: CASSPGIGNTIYF. The DNA of the CDR3 is TGTGCCAGCAGCCCAGGCATCGGAAACACCATATATTTT. The chain joins TRBV6-5 to TRBJ1-3; D gene unclear. The germline V gene has CDR1 MNHEY and CDR2 SVGAGI. This CDR3 has 13 amino acids. V lost 6 bases and J 4 bases, leaving 10 bases between the germline ends.